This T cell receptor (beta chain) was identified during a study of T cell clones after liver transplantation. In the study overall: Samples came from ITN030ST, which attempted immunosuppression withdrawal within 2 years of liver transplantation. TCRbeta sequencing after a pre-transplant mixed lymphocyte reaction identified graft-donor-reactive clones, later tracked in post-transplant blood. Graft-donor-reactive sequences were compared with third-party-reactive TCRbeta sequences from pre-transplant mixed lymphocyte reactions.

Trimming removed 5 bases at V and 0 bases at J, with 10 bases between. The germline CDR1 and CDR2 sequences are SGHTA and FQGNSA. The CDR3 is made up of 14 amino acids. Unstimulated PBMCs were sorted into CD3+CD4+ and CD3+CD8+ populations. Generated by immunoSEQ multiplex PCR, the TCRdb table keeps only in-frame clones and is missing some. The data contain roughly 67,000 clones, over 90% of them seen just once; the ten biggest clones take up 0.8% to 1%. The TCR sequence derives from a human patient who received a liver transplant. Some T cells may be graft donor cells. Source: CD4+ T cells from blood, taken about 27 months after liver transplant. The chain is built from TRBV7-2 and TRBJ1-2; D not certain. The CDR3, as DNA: TGTGCCAGCAGCATGACGGCTACTAACTATGGCTACACCTTC. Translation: CASSMTATNYGYTF.